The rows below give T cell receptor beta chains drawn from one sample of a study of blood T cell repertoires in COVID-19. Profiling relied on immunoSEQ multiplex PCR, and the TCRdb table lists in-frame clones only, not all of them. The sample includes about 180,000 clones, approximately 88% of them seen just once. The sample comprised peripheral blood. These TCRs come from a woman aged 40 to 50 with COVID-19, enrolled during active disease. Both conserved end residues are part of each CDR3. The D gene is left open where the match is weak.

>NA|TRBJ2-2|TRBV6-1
CASSELRRRVNTGELFF
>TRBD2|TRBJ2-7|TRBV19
CASSLAGTRDYEQYF
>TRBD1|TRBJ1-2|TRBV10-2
CASRGTGGANGYTF
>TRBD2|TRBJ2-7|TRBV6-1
CASSVSPSGRAVAYEQYF
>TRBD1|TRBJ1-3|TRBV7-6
CASSLNGKGQVREGDNTIYF
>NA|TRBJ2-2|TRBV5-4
CASSPEGVGRTGGELFF
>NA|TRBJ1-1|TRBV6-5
CASSYGRAAFF
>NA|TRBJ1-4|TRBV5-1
CASSLVSATNEKLFF
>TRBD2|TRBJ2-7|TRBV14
CASSQNKRTSRSYEQYF
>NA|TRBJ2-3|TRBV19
CASSSRLDTQYF
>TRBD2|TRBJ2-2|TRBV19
CASSFKRGGTGELFF
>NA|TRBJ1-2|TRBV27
CASSSLGTQGSAYGYTF
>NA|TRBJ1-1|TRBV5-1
CASSLVERSEAFF
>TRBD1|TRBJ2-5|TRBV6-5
CASSYPLTGAQYF
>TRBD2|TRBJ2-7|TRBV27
CASSGRGGSYEQYF